Each of the 14 T cell receptor beta chains below was sequenced from the same sample in a study of control samples from healthy donors and cancer patients. Libraries were prepared by immunoSEQ multiplex PCR; TCRdb keeps only in-frame clonotypes and omits some of them. The data contain fewer than 110,000 clones, around 89% of them singletons. Sequenced sample: PBMCs. These receptors were collected from a man between 60 and 75 years old with lung cancer.

The chain uses TRBV4-1 and TRBJ1-4; D not certain. This CDR3 contains 17 residues. Germline V gene data show CDR1 as MGHRA and CDR2 as YSYEKL. Trimming removed 0 bases from V and 3 bases from J, with 14 bases in between. The CDR3 is CASSQESGGLANEKLFF. The CDR3 region has the DNA TGCGCCAGCAGCCAAGAATCAGGAGGGTTGGCTAATGAAAAACTGTTTTTT.

V usage is TRBV5-1 and J usage is TRBJ1-1; D possibly corresponds to TRBD1 (6 bases). Trimming removed 3 bases at V and 4 bases at J, with 13 bases between. The CDR3 is made up of 14 amino acids. The germline V gene encodes CDR1 SGHRS and CDR2 YFSETQ. CDR3 sequence reads: CASSSDSILTEAFF. The CDR3 DNA sequence: TGCGCCAGCAGCTCGGACAGTATCCTCACTGAAGCTTTCTTT.

The chain uses TRBV29-1 and TRBJ1-2; D call uncertain. The CDR3 spans 10 residues. The germline gives CDR1 SQVTM, CDR2 ANQGSEA. Trimming removed 8 bases from V and 4 bases from J, with 8 bases in between. CDR3 DNA: TGCAGCACCGACACCTATGGCTACACCTTC. This gives the protein CSTDTYGYTF.

This clone was found once. The rearrangement joins TRBV27 to TRBJ2-6; 10 nucleotides align to TRBD1. Trimming took 5 bases from V and 2 from J; bases not matched to a gene: 6. CDR1 MNHEY and CDR2 SMNVEV come from the germline V gene (reference sequence). CDR3 size: 17 residues. The CDR3 here is CASSPGQGTPGANVLTF. The CDR3 DNA reads TGTGCCAGCAGTCCGGGACAGGGGACTCCTGGGGCCAACGTCCTGACTTTC.

The rearrangement uses TRBV3-1 (or the pseudogene TRBV3-2) and TRBJ1-2; D remains ambiguous. The CDR3 contains 12 residues. V lost 0 bases and J 7 bases, leaving 6 bases between the germline ends. Germline assignment: CDR1 LGHDT and CDR2 YNNKEL (reference sequence). In DNA form, the CDR3 reads TGTGCCAGCAGCCAAGATGTGCGTGGCTACACCTTC. It codes for CASSQDVRGYTF.

The chain combines TRBV6-5 with TRBJ1-1, with D possibly matching TRBD1 (6 bases). CDR1 is MNHEY, CDR2 SVGAGI, per germline. V dropped 2 bases and J dropped 1 base, with 14 bases sitting between them. This CDR3 has 16 residues. This CDR3 reads CASSYGTLTGNTEAFF. The CDR3 nucleotides are TGTGCCAGCAGTTACGGCACTTTGACAGGGAACACTGAAGCTTTCTTT.

This sequence joins TRBV7-6 and TRBJ2-2; D might be TRBD2 (6 bases). V gave up 4 bases and J gave up 3 bases, with 12 bases separating them. There are 15 residues in the CDR3. Germline V CDR1 and CDR2: SGHVS, FNYEAQ. The CDR3 DNA follows: TGTGCCAGCAGCTGGACGGGACTTTACACCGGGGAGCTGTTTTTT. Residues: CASSWTGLYTGELFF.

The chain couples TRBV19 to TRBJ2-1; D ambiguous. V lost 4 bases and J lost 0, with 10 bases in between. The CDR3 spans 15 residues. Per germline, CDR1 LNHDA and CDR2 SQIVND (reference sequence). This CDR3 is CASSNQVISYNEQFF. The CDR3 bases are TGTGCCAGTAGTAATCAGGTTATCTCCTACAATGAGCAGTTCTTC.

This sequence joins TRBV7-8 and TRBJ2-3; 11 nucleotides match TRBD2. Per germline, CDR1 SGHVS and CDR2 FQNEAQ. This CDR3 has 15 amino acids. Losses at the gene ends were 6 bases for V and 5 bases for J; bases not matched to a gene: 7. The CDR3 DNA reads as TGTGCCAGCAGTTATACTAGCGGGGGATTAGATACGCAGTATTTT. Protein product: CASSYTSGGLDTQYF.

This chain uses TRBV3-1 (or the pseudogene TRBV3-2) with TRBJ1-4, with D tentatively TRBD1 (5 bases). Germline loops: CDR1 LGHDT, CDR2 YNNKEL (reference sequence). The CDR3 sequence is 16 residues long. The V gene lost 5 bases and the J gene lost 7 bases, with 20 bases spanning the gap. CDR3 sequence reads: CASSTLYRGKGEKLFF. CDR3 coding DNA: TGTGCCAGCAGCACCCTCTATCGGGGGAAGGGTGAAAAACTGTTTTTT.

The chain joins TRBV6-5 to TRBJ2-3; the D gene is possibly TRBD1 (5 bases). The CDR3 is made up of 14 amino acids. Germline CDR1 MNHEY, CDR2 SVGAGI. With 6 bases removed from V and 3 bases from J, the gap between germline ends came to 13 bases. The CDR3 sequence is CASRLTALTDTQYF. The CDR3, as DNA: TGTGCCAGCAGGTTGACAGCATTAACAGATACGCAGTATTTT.

This clone was counted between two and nine times. The chain joins TRBV24-1 to TRBJ2-1; a weak D match, TRBD2 (6 bases). CDR1 and CDR2 (germline): KGHDR, SFDVKD. The V end was cut by 0 bases, the J end by 9 bases, with 8 bases between. The CDR3 consists of 13 residues. The CDR3 nucleotides read TGTGCCACCAGTGATTTGGACGGGGGTGAGCAGTTCTTC. It yields the protein CATSDLDGGEQFF.

This chain links TRBV27 with TRBJ1-2; unclear D gene. The germline V gene encodes CDR1 MNHEY and CDR2 SMNVEV (reference sequence). The V gene lost 5 bases and the J gene lost 6 bases, with 16 bases spanning the gap. The CDR3 loop spans 14 amino acids. The CDR3 DNA is TGTGCCAGCAGTGCAGGCTGGACGGAAAATGGCTACACCTTC. Translation gives CASSAGWTENGYTF.

The CDR3 nucleotides read TGTGCCAGCCAGACTAGCGGGGGGCCCCATACGCAGTATTTT. It specifies CASQTSGGPHTQYF. This chain links TRBV27 with TRBJ2-3; 13 nucleotides align to TRBD2. Germline values: CDR1 MNHEY, CDR2 SMNVEV (reference sequence). This CDR3 spans 14 amino acids. Unmatched junction bases numbered 6, after V lost 8 bases and J lost 7 bases.